These 32 T cell receptor beta chains came from one sample sequenced in a study of T cells in Graves' hyperthyroidism and ophthalmopathy. RNA transcripts gave rise to amplified TCR beta CDR3 regions. TCR CDR3 regions were first amplified by RT-PCR with HTBI primers. TCRdb fed the multiplex PCR reads into MiXCR, producing one record per CDR3 protein. This sample has fewer than 900,000 distinct CDR3 sequences; around 17% occur once, and the top ten carry around 8%. The sequenced sample consisted of blood. The receptors stem from a man between 18 and 29 years old with Graves' hyperthyroidism.

This clonotype has more than one count but fewer than ten. The chain recombines TRBV11-3 with TRBJ2-5; 9 bases match TRBD1. The V segment lost 5 bases and the J segment 4 bases; nucleotides outside the gene matches: 11. Per germline, CDR1 SGHNT and CDR2 YENEEA. This CDR3 has 16 residues. CDR3 bases: TGTGCCAGCAGCCCCTTGTGGACAGGGGAAGTAGAGACCCAGTACTTC. Protein sequence: CASSPLWTGEVETQYF.

This clonotype was observed many times. V is TRBV6-2 or TRBV6-3 and J is TRBJ2-7, with D tentatively TRBD1 or TRBD2 (5 bases each). Germline V gene lookup returns CDR1 MNHEY and CDR2 SVGEGT. The CDR3 loop spans 14 amino acids. Trimming pared 8 bases from V and 6 bases from J, leaving 20 bases between. CDR3 region: CASGRGRTWFEQYF. The DNA of the CDR3 is TGTGCCAGCGGCCGGGGACGAACGTGGTTCGAGCAGTACTTC.

This clonotype was seen more than once but under ten times. The DNA for the CDR3 is TGTGCCAGCAGCGTAGAGGACTATAGCACAGATACGCAGTATTTT. It encodes CASSVEDYSTDTQYF. The chain couples TRBV9 to TRBJ2-3; D might be TRBD2 (6 bases). The CDR3 totals 15 residues. V shed 0 bases and J shed 0 bases, with 8 bases lying between them. Germline V lookup: CDR1 SGDLS, CDR2 YYNGEE. The full variable domain, its missing parts supplied by reference TRBV9 and TRBJ2-3, is DSGVTQTPKHLITATGQRVTLRCSPRSGDLSVYWYQQSLDQGLQFLIQYYNGEERAKGNILERFSAQQFPDLHSELNLSSLELGDSALYFCASSVEDYSTDTQYFGPGTRLTVL.

This sequence joins TRBV19 and TRBJ2-1; 7 nucleotides agree with TRBD1. This CDR3 has 16 residues. J gave up 4 bases and V 5 bases, and 11 bases lay outside the gene matches. CDR1 and CDR2 (germline): LNHDA, SQIVND (reference sequence). The CDR3 DNA reads as TGTGCCAGTAGTTCCAACAACAGGGGACGATACAATGAGCAGTTCTTC. It codes for CASSSNNRGRYNEQFF.

This clonotype was counted ten times or more. J is TRBJ1-1 and V is TRBV12-3 or TRBV12-4, with TRBD1 as a possible D gene (6 bases). CDR3 size: 14 residues. V was shortened by 4 bases and J by 7 bases, with 16 bases between the two germline ends. The CDR3 DNA is TGTGCCAGCAGTTCTTTCCAGGGGCCACTTGAAGCTTTCTTT. This codes for CASSSFQGPLEAFF.

Remarks on this clonotype: Given a much more abundant clone one base away, this may be a read error. The V gene is TRBV12-3 or TRBV12-4, the J gene TRBJ2-5, with D unclear. V lost 8 bases and J 5 bases, leaving 15 bases between the germline ends. The CDR3 has 13 residues. The CDR3 spells CASGRRSEETQYF. CDR3 coding DNA: TGTGCCAGCGGGCGCAGGAGTGAGGAGACCCAGTACTTC.

The chain recombines TRBV18 with TRBJ2-7; TRBD2 agrees at 9 bases. Trimming took 5 bases from V and 3 from J; bases not matched to a gene: 14. The V gene's germline CDR1 is KGHSH and CDR2 LQKENI. This CDR3 has 17 residues. In DNA form, the CDR3 reads TGTGCCAGCTCAGAAGTAGCGGGAGTCCTCGCCCTCTACGAGCAGTACTTC. Encoded protein: CASSEVAGVLALYEQYF. Variable domain in full (rest from reference TRBV18 and TRBJ2-7): NAGVMQNPRHLVRRRGQEARLRCSPMKGHSHVYWYRQLPEEGLKFMVYLQKENIIDESGMPKERFSAEFPKEGPSILRIQQVVRGDSAAYFCASSEVAGVLALYEQYFGPGTRLTVT.

The chain uses TRBV4-1 and TRBJ1-2; no clear D. Germline V gene sequence: CDR1 MGHRA, CDR2 YSYEKL. The CDR3 has 16 amino acids. The V end lost 4 bases, the J end lost 2 bases, and 17 bases lay between the germline ends. CDR3 region: CASSRPGAPLNYGYTF. The CDR3 bases are TGCGCCAGCAGCCGGCCGGGAGCGCCCCTAAACTATGGCTACACCTTC.

The V and J genes are TRBV13 and TRBJ2-7; 9 bases align to TRBD1. V shed 4 bases and J 7 bases; nucleotides not matched to a gene: 11. The germline V gene encodes CDR1 PRHDT and CDR2 FYEKMQ (reference sequence). The CDR3 contains 15 residues. CDR3 coding DNA: TGTGCCAGCAGCTCAAAGGACAGGGGTCTGGGGGAGCAGTACTTC. Amino acid sequence: CASSSKDRGLGEQYF.

This clonotype was seen repeatedly, ten times or more. The rearrangement links TRBV28 to TRBJ1-6; no clear D. CDR1 is MDHEN, CDR2 SYDVKM, per germline. The CDR3 is 17 amino acids. Trimming took 6 bases from V and 0 from J, leaving 15 bases between them. CDR3 residues: CASRGGGGSSYNSPLHF. The CDR3 DNA follows: TGTGCCAGCAGGGGCGGAGGCGGGAGCTCCTATAATTCACCCCTCCACTTT.

This clonotype was observed a few times. This chain links TRBV7-8 with TRBJ2-1, with 15 bases aligning to TRBD2. The V gene end was trimmed by 4 bases and the J gene end by 5 bases; junction bases not matched to a gene: 9. The germline V gene encodes CDR1 SGHVS and CDR2 FQNEAQ. The length of the CDR3 is 18 residues. Written as DNA, the CDR3 is TGTGCCAGCAGCTGGGCCGGGACTAGCGGGAGGAGGGACAATGAGCAGTTCTTC. This codes for CASSWAGTSGRRDNEQFF.

In its sample, this clonotype was seen many times. The chain links TRBV28 to TRBJ1-5, with 8 bases fitting TRBD1. CDR1 and CDR2 from the germline V gene are MDHEN and SYDVKM. The V and J ends lost 6 bases and 4 bases, in that order; junction bases with no gene match: 14. The length of the CDR3 is 17 residues. CDR3 bases: TGTGCCAGCAGCCCTCCCGGACAGGGAGTAGGAAATCAGCCCCAGCATTTT. Its protein is CASSPPGQGVGNQPQHF.

This sequence joins TRBV24-1 and TRBJ2-5, with D unresolved. CDR3 length: 17 residues. The germline gives CDR1 KGHDR, CDR2 SFDVKD. The ends were cut back, 7 bases at V and 1 base at J, with 21 bases in the middle. The CDR3 region has the DNA TGTGCCACCAGCCTATCCAGAACGACGGCCACCCAAGAGACCCAGTACTTC. The encoded protein is CATSLSRTTATQETQYF.

In nucleotides, the CDR3 is TGTGCCAGCACCGCAGGGGGGGCCGGGGAGCTGTTTTTT. Encoded protein: CASTAGGAGELFF. The chain uses TRBV12-3 or TRBV12-4 and TRBJ2-2; D is possibly TRBD1 or TRBD2 (7 bases each). The CDR3 is made up of 13 amino acids. Trimming pared 7 bases from V and 6 bases from J, leaving 12 bases between.

This clonotype came up many times. V usage is TRBV20-1 and J usage is TRBJ2-7; 7 bases are a match to TRBD1. There are 12 residues in the CDR3. Germline CDR1 reads DFQATT; CDR2 reads SNEGSKA (reference sequence). V was pared by 6 bases and J by 2 bases, with 4 bases of the junction left unmatched. Written as DNA, the CDR3 is TGCAGTGCCCGGGACAGAGCCTACGAGCAGTACTTC. Its protein is CSARDRAYEQYF.

This clonotype was picked up one time. This may arise from a read error, as a much more abundant clone is one base away. V usage is TRBV19 and J usage is TRBJ1-6; 9 bases are a match to TRBD1. Germline V gives CDR1 LNHDA, CDR2 SQIVND (reference sequence). The CDR3 contains 14 residues. V lost 6 bases to trimming and J lost 9 bases; unmatched junction nucleotides: 6. CDR3 amino acids: CASRGGQGLSPLHF. The CDR3 DNA reads as TGTGCCAGTAGAGGGGGACAGGGCCTTTCACCCCTCCACTTT.

In its sample, this clonotype was seen a few times. V and J are TRBV6-5 and TRBJ1-1, with 7 bases matching TRBD1. Germline CDR1 reads MNHEY; CDR2 reads SVGAGI. The CDR3 length is 15 residues. J gave up 3 bases and V 4 bases, and 8 bases lay outside the gene matches. The CDR3, as DNA: TGTGCCAGCAGTTTCTCCAGGGGGGGGTACACTGAAGCTTTCTTT. Residues: CASSFSRGGYTEAFF.

This clonotype was seen many times. This sequence joins TRBV30 and TRBJ2-7, with D perhaps matching TRBD2 (6 bases). Trimming cost V 1 base and J 3 bases, with 7 bases left between them. The CDR3 spans 12 residues. Germline V gives CDR1 GTSNPN, CDR2 SVGIG (reference sequence). In DNA, the CDR3 is TGTGCCTGGAGTGAGGGACTCTACGAGCAGTACTTC. Protein sequence: CAWSEGLYEQYF.

This clonotype has ten or more counts. The rearrangement joins TRBV9 to TRBJ1-5; D is perhaps TRBD1 (5 bases). Trimming cost V 3 bases and J 0 bases, with 10 bases left between them. The CDR3 is 15 amino acids. The germline gives CDR1 SGDLS, CDR2 YYNGEE. CDR3 nucleotide sequence: TGTGCCAGCAGCGCGGGACTGGCTAGCAATCAGCCCCAGCATTTT. Amino acid sequence: CASSAGLASNQPQHF.

This clonotype has more than one count but fewer than ten. The DNA for the CDR3 is TGTGCCACCAGTGATGGTTCGGGGACAGCTAATGAAAAACTGTTTTTT. It yields the protein CATSDGSGTANEKLFF. The rearrangement uses TRBV24-1 and TRBJ1-4; TRBD1 matches at 7 bases. The CDR3 contains 16 residues. Germline V lookup: CDR1 KGHDR, CDR2 SFDVKD. V shed 3 bases, J shed 3 bases, and the junction held 6 bases outside the gene matches.

This clonotype showed up many times. V usage is TRBV2 and J usage is TRBJ2-5; D remains ambiguous. Germline V gene sequence: CDR1 SNHLY, CDR2 FYNNEI. Trimming pared 10 bases from V and 5 bases from J, leaving 14 bases between. The CDR3 has 12 residues. The CDR3 loop is CATSISAETQYF. The CDR3 bases are TGTGCCACCTCGATTAGTGCGGAGACCCAGTACTTC.

This rearrangement joins TRBV28 to TRBJ2-1; 8 bases are shared with TRBD1. V was pared by 10 bases and J by 4 bases, with 6 bases of the junction left unmatched. CDR3 size: 13 residues. Germline values: CDR1 MDHEN, CDR2 SYDVKM. CDR3 in amino acids: CAKPGQDYNEQFF. DNA for the CDR3: TGTGCCAAACCGGGACAGGATTACAATGAGCAGTTCTTC. The full variable domain, in which reference TRBV28 and TRBJ2-1 provide the parts outside the CDR3, is DVKVTQSSRYLVKRTGEKVFLECVQDMDHENMFWYRQDPGLGLRLIYFSYDVKMKEKGDIPEGYSVSREKKERFSLILESASTNQTSMYLCAKPGQDYNEQFFGPGTRLTVL.

In its sample, this clonotype was seen a few times. This rearrangement joins TRBV7-6 to TRBJ2-7; no reliable D call. The CDR3 is made up of 13 amino acids. The V end lost 0 bases, the J end lost 6 bases, and 9 bases lay between the germline ends. Germline V gives CDR1 SGHVS, CDR2 FNYEAQ. The CDR3 reads CASSLATGGEQYF. As DNA, the CDR3 is TGTGCCAGCAGCTTAGCGACCGGTGGCGAGCAGTACTTC.

The chain couples TRBV30 to TRBJ2-2, with 7 bases aligning to TRBD2. V was clipped by 5 bases and J by 6 bases; unmatched bases: 6. The CDR3 runs 13 residues. Germline-derived CDR1 and CDR2 are GTSNPN and SVGIG (reference sequence). CDR3 sequence (DNA): TGTGCCTGGGGGGGGGGTCTAGCCGGGGAGCTGTTTTTT. Its protein is CAWGGGLAGELFF.

This clonotype occurred a few times. In this CDR3 the conserved last residue, phenylalanine or tryptophan, is missing, so a read error is likely. The chain has TRBV28 and TRBJ2-7; 9 bases match TRBD1. CDR1 is MDHEN, CDR2 SYDVKM, per germline. This CDR3 spans 14 amino acids. V dropped 3 bases and J dropped 3; count of bases not matched to a gene: 3. CDR3 nucleotides: TGTGCCAGCAGTTTCCGGGACAGGGTCTACGAGCAGTACTTG. Its protein product is CASSFRDRVYEQYL.

This clonotype appeared a few times. V is TRBV27 and J is TRBJ1-2, with a weak D call TRBD1 (5 bases). The CDR3 has 14 amino acids. CDR1 and CDR2 from the germline V gene are MNHEY and SMNVEV (reference sequence). V shed 0 bases and J shed 2 bases, with 7 bases lying between them. CDR3 coding DNA: TGTGCCAGCAGTTTATCCGGGGGGAACTATGGCTACACCTTC. Translated: CASSLSGGNYGYTF.

The chain combines TRBV5-1 with TRBJ1-2; perhaps TRBD1 as D (6 bases). Trimming shortened V by 8 bases and J by 6 bases, and 23 bases separated the two germline ends. CDR1 and CDR2 (germline): SGHRS, YFSETQ. There are 15 residues in the CDR3. CDR3 in DNA: TGCGCCAGTGAATTGGGGGGCCAGGGAGGAGATGGCTACACCTTC. Its translation: CASELGGQGGDGYTF.

V and J are TRBV3-1 and TRBJ2-1; 10 positions agree with TRBD2. CDR3 size: 16 residues. V was clipped by 0 bases and J by 8 bases; unmatched bases: 7. CDR1 is LGHDT, CDR2 YNNKEL, per germline (reference sequence). CDR3 in amino acids: CASSQEWLAGEHEQFF. The CDR3 bases are TGTGCCAGCAGCCAAGAATGGCTAGCGGGAGAGCATGAGCAGTTCTTC.

In this sample, this clonotype turned up a few times. The rearrangement joins TRBV7-9 to TRBJ2-5, with D tentatively TRBD1 or TRBD2 (6 bases each). CDR1 and CDR2 from the germline V gene are SEHNR and FQNEAQ (reference sequence). This CDR3 has 14 residues. V lost 3 bases and J lost 7, with 15 bases in between. CDR3 nucleotides: TGTGCCAGCAGCTTTATAGCGGAGGGGGGGACCCAGTACTTC. Protein sequence: CASSFIAEGGTQYF. The full variable domain, its missing parts supplied by reference TRBV7-9 and TRBJ2-5, is DTGVSQNPRHKITKRGQNVTFRCDPISEHNRLYWYRQTLGQGPEFLTYFQNEAQLEKSRLLSDRFSAERPKGSFSTLEIQRTEQGDSAMYLCASSFIAEGGTQYFGPGTRLLVL.

The chain combines TRBV4-2 with TRBJ2-7; TRBD1 agrees at 7 bases. CDR1 LGHNA and CDR2 YNFKEQ come from the germline V gene. The CDR3 is made up of 15 amino acids. J was trimmed by 3 bases and V by 2 bases; bases with no gene match: 7. The CDR3: CASSQPTGKDYEQYF. In DNA form, the CDR3 reads TGTGCCAGCAGCCAACCGACAGGGAAGGACTACGAGCAGTACTTC.

This clonotype showed up many times. V usage is TRBV6-5 and J usage is TRBJ2-5, with D possibly TRBD2 on 7 matching bases. The V gene lost 2 bases and the J gene lost 7 bases, with 20 bases spanning the gap. Germline assignment: CDR1 MNHEY and CDR2 SVGAGI. CDR3 size: 16 residues. This CDR3 is CASSYPGSSGGGTQYF. In DNA, the CDR3 is TGTGCCAGCAGTTACCCTGGGTCTAGCGGAGGGGGGACCCAGTACTTC.

This clonotype was seen ten or more times. The gene calls are TRBV2 and TRBJ2-7; 10 nucleotides match TRBD2. The trim removed 6 bases at V and 5 bases at J, leaving 10 bases unmatched. CDR3 length: 15 amino acids. Germline lookup yields CDR1 SNHLY and CDR2 FYNNEI. CDR3 bases: TGTGCCAGCAGCCAAGAGGAGCGGGAGGGTGACGAGCAGTACTTC. Amino acids: CASSQEEREGDEQYF.